The entry below gives a single TCR beta chain sequence along with its context. Its matching antigen is unknown. The data derive from a study of cytomegalovirus exposure and HLA in healthy donors. Looked up from germline, CDR1 is MNHEY and CDR2 is SMNVEV (reference sequence). The CDR3 extends over 14 amino acids. Trimming removed 4 bases at V and 2 bases at J, with 11 bases between. 60 Vbeta and 13 Jbeta primers were used in PCR. Sequenced by immunoSEQ multiplex PCR; TCRdb stores in-frame clones only, minus some. Of about 170,000 clones detected, around 76% appear once; the ten largest clones hold around 2%. Study conclusions and caveats: CMV serostatus was the only immune exposure information that was available. It was 150 or so TCR beta chains that were listed as cytomegalovirus-associated.

This chain joins TRBV27 and TRBJ1-2, with D possibly being TRBD1 (5 bases). Sequencing used PBMCs. This receptor was taken from a female donor in good health and CMV-seronegative. The CDR3 DNA reads TGTGCCAGCAGTTACTCCCCAGGGAACTATGGCTACACCTTC. It encodes CASSYSPGNYGYTF.